This T cell receptor beta chain comes out of a study of blood T cell repertoires in COVID-19. Study overall: Collection of acute and convalescent COVID-19 samples took place in the United States, Italy and Spain.

Clones were sequenced by immunoSEQ multiplex PCR, and TCRdb holds only the in-frame ones, with some missing. The data show 450,000 to 600,000 clones, approximately 90% seen once. The CDR3 covers 18 residues. V shed 1 base, J shed 2 bases, and the junction held 15 bases outside the gene matches. CDR1 and CDR2 from the germline V gene are SGHKS and YYEKEE (reference sequence). The sequence was obtained from a young woman who had recovered from COVID-19. The chain joins TRBV5-5 to TRBJ2-7; 7 nucleotides agree with TRBD1. The sample was PBMCs or T cells enriched from blood (not recorded which). CDR3 nucleotides: TGTGCCAGCAGCTTGCGGGCGGCTCATACAGGGGAAGCCTACGAGCAGTACTTC. Its translation: CASSLRAAHTGEAYEQYF.